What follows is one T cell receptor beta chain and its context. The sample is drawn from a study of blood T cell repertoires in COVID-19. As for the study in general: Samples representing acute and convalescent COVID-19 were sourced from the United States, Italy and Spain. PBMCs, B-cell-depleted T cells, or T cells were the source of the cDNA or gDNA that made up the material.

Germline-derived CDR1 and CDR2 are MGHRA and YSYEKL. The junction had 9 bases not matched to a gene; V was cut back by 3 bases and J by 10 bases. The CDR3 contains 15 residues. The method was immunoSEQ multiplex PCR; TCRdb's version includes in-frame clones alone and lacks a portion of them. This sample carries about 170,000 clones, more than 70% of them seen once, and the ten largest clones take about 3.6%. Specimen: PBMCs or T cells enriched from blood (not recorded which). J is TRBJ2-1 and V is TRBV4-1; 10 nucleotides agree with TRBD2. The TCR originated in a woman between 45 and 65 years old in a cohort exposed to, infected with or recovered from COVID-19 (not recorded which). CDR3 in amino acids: CASSHPAGGSLEQFF. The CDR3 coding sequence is TGCGCCAGCAGCCACCCAGCGGGGGGGTCGTTGGAGCAGTTCTTC.